Below, one TCR beta chain is given with its context. Its target is not known. This record belongs to a study of cytomegalovirus exposure and HLA in healthy donors. Study summary: The platform used for the 120 or so validation repertoires matched that of the approximately 710 first-cohort repertoires, a later analysis reported. Study-level findings and limits: According to the study, some 160 TCR beta chains were cytomegalovirus-associated. Most TCR sequences were seen very rarely across donors, but some public TCRs occurred in many.

Sequencing was performed with immunoSEQ multiplex PCR; in TCRdb, only in-frame clones are kept and a portion is missing. The data show under 140,000 clones, around 87% seen once. Looked up from germline, CDR1 is SNHLY and CDR2 is FYNNEI. The CDR3 runs 13 residues. V was shortened by 2 bases and J by 3 bases, with 7 bases between the two germline ends. This chain connects TRBV2 to TRBJ1-2, with D possibly matching TRBD1 (5 bases). Sequencing used PBMCs. The sequence derives from a woman aged 25 to 39 in good health and CMV-seropositive. The CDR3 loop reads CASSEQGYYGYTF. The CDR3 nucleotides read TGTGCCAGCAGTGAACAGGGATACTATGGCTACACCTTC.